Here is one T cell receptor beta chain with its context. This sample is drawn from a study of blood T cell repertoires in COVID-19. About the study: COVID-19 samples collected from the United States, Italy and Spain covered acute and convalescent phases.

Germline V gene lookup returns CDR1 SGHNT and CDR2 YYREEE (reference sequence). The V and J ends lost 0 bases and 2 bases, in that order; junction bases with no gene match: 6. The CDR3 loop spans 16 amino acids. Original processing notes: How many nucleated cells were present was estimated from reference gene primer amplification. Assay: immunoSEQ multiplex PCR; the TCRdb copy retains only in-frame clones and omits some. The V and J calls and the clone size are those of that table, but D and trimming were determined from the DNA. The repertoire holds around 91,000 clones, with around 85% as singletons.

This TCR derives from an elderly man with acute or convalescent COVID-19. V is TRBV5-4 and J is TRBJ1-2, with 8 bases lining up with TRBD1. Sequenced sample: peripheral blood. CDR3 DNA sequence: TGTGCCAGCAGCTTGGGAGGACAGGGAAACAACTATGGCTACACCTTC. It is translated as CASSLGGQGNNYGYTF. The full variable domain, with the rest looked up from reference TRBV5-4 and TRBJ1-2, is ETGVTQSPTHLIKTRGQQVTLRCSSQSGHNTVSWYQQALGQGPQFIFQYYREEENGRGNFPPRFSGLQFPNYSSELNVNALELDDSALYLCASSLGGQGNNYGYTFGSGTRLTVV.